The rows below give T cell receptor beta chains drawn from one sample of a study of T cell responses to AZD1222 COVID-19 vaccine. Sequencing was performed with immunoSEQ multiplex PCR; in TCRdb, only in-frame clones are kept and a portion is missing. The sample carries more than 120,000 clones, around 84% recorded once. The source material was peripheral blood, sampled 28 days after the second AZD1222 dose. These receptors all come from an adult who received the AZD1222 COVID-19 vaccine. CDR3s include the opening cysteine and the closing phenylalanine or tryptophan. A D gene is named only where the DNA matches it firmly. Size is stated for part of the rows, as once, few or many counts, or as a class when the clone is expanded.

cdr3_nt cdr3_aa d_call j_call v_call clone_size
TGCGCCAGCAGCGTTGGGGTAGGACAGGGGAACTCACCCCTCCACTTT CASSVGVGQGNSPLHF TRBD1 TRBJ1-6 TRBV5-1 .
TGTGCCAGCAGCACAGGGGACACCCCCCAGGGCTTAGGAGAGACCCAGTACTTC CASSTGDTPQGLGETQYF TRBD1 TRBJ2-5 TRBV11-2 once
TGTGCCAGCAGCGCCCAGACAGGGACTACTGAAGCTTTCTTT CASSAQTGTTEAFF TRBD1 TRBJ1-1 TRBV7-9 .
TGCGCCAGCAGCTTGGGAGGGGGACCCTACAATGAGCAGTTCTTC CASSLGGGPYNEQFF . TRBJ2-1 TRBV5-1 .
TGTGCCACCATGACGAAAGATACGCAGTATTTT CATMTKDTQYF . TRBJ2-3 TRBV24-1 .
TGTGCCAGCAGTGACGTTCTCTCAAGCGCGAACACCGGGGAGCTGTTTTTT CASSDVLSSANTGELFF . TRBJ2-2 TRBV6-1 .
TGTGCCAGTACGACGGACGGGGGAAACACCATATATTTT CASTTDGGNTIYF . TRBJ1-3 TRBV6-5 .
TGTGCCAGTAGTAACAGGGCACACTATGGCTACACCTTC CASSNRAHYGYTF . TRBJ1-2 TRBV19 .
TGTGCCAGCTCACCACCCTCCACAAATACGCAGTATTTT CASSPPSTNTQYF . TRBJ2-3 TRBV18 .
TGTGCCAGCTCATCCAACGGTGACACTGAAGCTTTCTTT CASSSNGDTEAFF . TRBJ1-1 TRBV18 .
TGTGCCAGCACCCCTATCGATACGCAGTATTTT CASTPIDTQYF . TRBJ2-3 TRBV12-3/TRBV12-4 .
TGTGCCTGGAGTGTACAGGGGGCGCATCAGCCCCAGCATTTT CAWSVQGAHQPQHF TRBD1 TRBJ1-5 TRBV30 .
TGCGCCAGCAGCTTGGGCCAGGTTGGGGCCAACGTCCTGACTTTC CASSLGQVGANVLTF . TRBJ2-6 TRBV5-1 .
TGTGCCAGCAGCCGTCAATCAGGCACAGATACGCAGTATTTT CASSRQSGTDTQYF . TRBJ2-3 TRBV3-1/TRBV3-2 once
TGTGCCAGCAGCTTGGGACACTCCTCTAGTAATTCACCCCTCCACTTT CASSLGHSSSNSPLHF . TRBJ1-6 TRBV9 .
TGTGCCAGCAGCTTAGACGGGAATGAAAAACTGTTTTTT CASSLDGNEKLFF . TRBJ1-4 TRBV7-9 .
TGCGCCAGCAGCTTGGGATCGTCTCCAAATCAGCCCCAGCATTTT CASSLGSSPNQPQHF . TRBJ1-5 TRBV5-1 .
TGTGCCAGCGAGACAGGGGAAAGGGGCCAGTACTTC CASETGERGQYF TRBD1 TRBJ2-5 TRBV25-1 .
TGTGCCAGTAGTATTTTCTTGGGGAGTGGCACTGAAGCTTTCTTT CASSIFLGSGTEAFF . TRBJ1-1 TRBV19 .
TGTGCCAGCAGTTATGGGCTAGCGGGAAAAGAGACCCAGTACTTC CASSYGLAGKETQYF TRBD2 TRBJ2-5 TRBV6-5 few